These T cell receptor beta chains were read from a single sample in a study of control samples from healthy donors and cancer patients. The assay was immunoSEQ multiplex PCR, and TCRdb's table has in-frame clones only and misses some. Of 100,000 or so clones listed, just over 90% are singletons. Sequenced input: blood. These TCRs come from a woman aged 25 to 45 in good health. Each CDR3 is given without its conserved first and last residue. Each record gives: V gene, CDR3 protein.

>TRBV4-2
ASSPGSASGAPQETQY
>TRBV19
ASNPVTGGKLYSNQPQH
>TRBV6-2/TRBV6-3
ASSPHGDIGYGYT
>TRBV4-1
ASSQATGVVGYGYT
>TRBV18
ASSPQESSYEQY
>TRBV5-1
ASSRGGTGNYEQY
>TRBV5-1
ASSLTQGSGII
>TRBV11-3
ASSFGVDPGQGKNEQF
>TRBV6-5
ASGQRDRANSPLH
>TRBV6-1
ASSELGTGVDEQY
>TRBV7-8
ASSPPDSYEQY
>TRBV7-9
ASSLEGRQY
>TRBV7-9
ASSLSRLDEKLF
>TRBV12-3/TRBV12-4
ASSPRGDTQY
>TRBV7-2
ASSLAGAVSNQPQH
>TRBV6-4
ASSDGTGGNEQF
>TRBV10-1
ASSWRGGTDTQY
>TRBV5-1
ASSLYGDGNYGYT
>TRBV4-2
ASSRAPGTAHTWDGNQPQH
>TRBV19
ASSQAGELF
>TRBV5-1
ASSLAGQSPLH
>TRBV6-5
ASSLQTGGLDTIY
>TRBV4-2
ASSQEGTKNTEAF
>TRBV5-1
ASSLDFPTEAF
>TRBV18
ASSQAGADSPLH
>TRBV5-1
ASSLTAGYNSPLH
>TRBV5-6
ASSVGLAEGDEQF
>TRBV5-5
ASSSQGGSSNQPQH
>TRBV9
ASSVEIVSYNEQF
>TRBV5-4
ASSLASGVGYT
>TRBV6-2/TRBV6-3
ASSYSGTSFGVEQY
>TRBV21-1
ASSKEGGAHGNTIY
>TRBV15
ATSPNRRSTEKLF
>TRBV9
ASSVDLNRDTEAF
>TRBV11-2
ASSLGQGAGGGELF
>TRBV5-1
ASSLEGYSNQPQH
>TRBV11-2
ASSPGQGNYGYT